This TCR beta chain comes out of a study of T cell changes during pregnancy in multiple sclerosis. This CDR3 is built from 18 residues. Germline trimming cut 0 bases from V and 0 bases from J; bases unmatched to any gene: 6. The germline gives CDR1 MNHEY, CDR2 SMNVEV (reference sequence). Clones were read by immunoSEQ multiplex PCR, and TCRdb kept only the in-frame ones, dropping some. The sample gives over 30,000 clones, 85% to 95% of which show up once; 0.35% is in the top ten. This clonotype originated in a female donor with multiple sclerosis, enrolled in a pregnancy study. The sequences come from CD4+ T cells from peripheral blood mononuclear cells, collected after pregnancy. V and J are TRBV27 and TRBJ2-4; 9 nucleotides match TRBD1. CDR3 residues: CASSLSLLQGAAKNIQYF. Written as DNA, the CDR3 is TGTGCCAGCAGTTTATCGCTATTACAGGGGGCAGCCAAAAACATTCAGTACTTC.